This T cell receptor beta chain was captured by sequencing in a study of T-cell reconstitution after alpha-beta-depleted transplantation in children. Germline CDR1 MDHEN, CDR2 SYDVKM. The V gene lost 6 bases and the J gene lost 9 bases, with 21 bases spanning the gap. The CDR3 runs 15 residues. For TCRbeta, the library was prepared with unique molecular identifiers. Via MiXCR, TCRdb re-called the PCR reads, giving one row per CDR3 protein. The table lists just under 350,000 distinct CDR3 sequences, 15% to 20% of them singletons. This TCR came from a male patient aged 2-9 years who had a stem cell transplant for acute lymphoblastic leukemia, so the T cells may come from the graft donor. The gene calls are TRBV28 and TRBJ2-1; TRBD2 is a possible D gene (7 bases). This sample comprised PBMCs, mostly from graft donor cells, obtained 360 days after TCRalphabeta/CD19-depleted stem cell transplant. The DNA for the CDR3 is TGTGCCAGCAGCCTGCTCCGGGACGGGGGGCGTGAGCAGTTCTTC. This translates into CASSLLRDGGREQFF.